The present T cell receptor beta chain was sequenced within a study of T-cell reconstitution after alpha-beta-depleted transplantation in children. Germline V gives CDR1 SQVTM, CDR2 ANQGSEA. This CDR3 is 14 amino acids long. The V gene lost 2 bases and the J gene lost 5 bases, with 13 bases spanning the gap. A TCRbeta library incorporating unique molecular identifiers was prepared. Via MiXCR, TCRdb re-called the PCR reads, giving one row per CDR3 protein. Of around 500,000 distinct CDR3 sequences listed, approximately 12% are singletons. This clonotype was detected ten times or more. The chain has TRBV29-1 and TRBJ2-4, with D possibly matching TRBD1 (5 bases). The TCR sequence derives from a human donor who donated a stem cell graft to a child with combined immunodeficiency. The sample in question was PBMCs from the stem cell graft donor, obtained from the stem cell graft. The CDR3 coding sequence is TGCAGCGTTGAACGCGTTCAGGGTCAAAACATTCAGTACTTC. Amino acid sequence: CSVERVQGQNIQYF.